This is a list of T cell receptor beta chains from one sample in a study of blood T cell repertoires in COVID-19. Only in-frame clones appear in the TCRdb table, and some are missing; sequencing was by immunoSEQ multiplex PCR. The table has hundreds of thousands of clones, about 83% seen once. Material: peripheral blood. These receptors all come from a woman aged 25-40 years with COVID-19, enrolled during active disease. Both conserved end residues are part of each CDR3.

>14|TRBJ2-7|TRBV25-1
CASAVAGVRNEQYF
>13|TRBJ1-1|TRBV30
CAWDRGTNTEAFF
>17|TRBJ2-1|TRBV7-6
CASSLLLSRRSYNEQFF
>18|TRBJ2-3|TRBV28
CASSLSQATGQRTDTQYF
>13|TRBJ1-1|TRBV30
CAWTRVSNTEAFF
>12|TRBJ1-1|TRBV28
CASTKSNTEAFF
>15|TRBJ2-3|TRBV5-1
CASSLSGRGPDTQYF
>15|TRBJ2-3|TRBV10-3
CAIRGGSGSTDTQYF
>15|TRBJ2-5|TRBV9
CASSVLAGGRETQYF
>13|TRBJ2-7|TRBV7-2
CASRPLASHEQYF
>16|TRBJ2-3|TRBV7-2
CASSLGLGGSTDTQYF
>13|TRBJ2-7|TRBV7-9
CASSLVSSYEQYF
>13|TRBJ1-1|TRBV25-1
CASSQSRVAEAFF
>11|TRBJ2-1|TRBV3-1/TRBV3-2
CASSQNREQFF
>14|TRBJ2-7|TRBV7-3
CASSLAGAGPEQYF
>11|TRBJ2-7|TRBV20-1
CSARDLYEQYF
>14|TRBJ2-2|TRBV3-1/TRBV3-2
CASTSDSGSGELFF
>16|TRBJ2-5|TRBV18
CASSLWGLADQETQYF
>14|TRBJ1-1|TRBV5-6
CASSPGRAGTEAFF
>15|TRBJ1-5|TRBV19
CASSIDWGSPRPQHF
>14|TRBJ1-2|TRBV7-3
CASSLGPANYGYTF
>17|TRBJ2-7|TRBV18
CASSSPGTSGRAYEQYF
>14|TRBJ2-3|TRBV11-2
CASSLVGSTDTQYF
>14|TRBJ1-1|TRBV5-4
CASSRDRGRNEAFF
>13|TRBJ1-4|TRBV2
CASGGTGNEKLFF
>15|TRBJ2-3|TRBV6-2/TRBV6-3
CASSYGLAGGDTQYF